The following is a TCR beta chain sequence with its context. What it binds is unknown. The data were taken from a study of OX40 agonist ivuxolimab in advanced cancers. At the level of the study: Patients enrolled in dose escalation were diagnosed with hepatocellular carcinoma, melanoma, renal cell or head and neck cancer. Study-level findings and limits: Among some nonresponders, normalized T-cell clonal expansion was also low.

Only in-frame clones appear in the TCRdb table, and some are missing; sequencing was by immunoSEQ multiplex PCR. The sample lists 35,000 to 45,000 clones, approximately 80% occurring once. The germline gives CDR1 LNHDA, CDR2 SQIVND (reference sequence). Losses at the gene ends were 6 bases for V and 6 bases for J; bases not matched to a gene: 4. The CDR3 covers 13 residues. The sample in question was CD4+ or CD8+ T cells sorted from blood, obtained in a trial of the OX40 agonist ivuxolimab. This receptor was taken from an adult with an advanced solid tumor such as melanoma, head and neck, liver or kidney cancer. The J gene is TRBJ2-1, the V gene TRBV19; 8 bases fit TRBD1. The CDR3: CASRTGERNEQFF. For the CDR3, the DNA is TGTGCCAGTAGGACAGGGGAACGCAATGAGCAGTTCTTC. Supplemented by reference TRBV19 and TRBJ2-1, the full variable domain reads DGGITQSPKYLFRKEGQNVTLSCEQNLNHDAMYWYRQDPGQGLRLIYYSQIVNDFQKGDIAEGYSVSREKKESFPLTVTSAQKNPTAFYLCASRTGERNEQFFGPGTRLTVL.